This T cell receptor (beta chain) was captured by sequencing in a study of T cell responses to AZD1222 COVID-19 vaccine. The CDR3 is 14 amino acids. CDR1 SGHDN and CDR2 FVKESK come from the germline V gene. The V and J ends lost 2 bases and 5 bases respectively, with 12 bases between them. Findings and limits, study-wide: No repertoire was sampled before or during the peak T cell response, only after it. Of the AZD1222 recipients, only five to seven were seropositive at baseline. It should be noted that donors were predominantly white British and more often female, and clonal diversity was possibly underestimated. Spike-specific TCRs gained breadth and depth after people received two AZD1222 doses.

Notes on this clone: The antigen remains undetermined.

Clones were sequenced by immunoSEQ multiplex PCR, and TCRdb holds only the in-frame ones, with some missing. The data contain approximately 70,000 clones, 85% to 90% of them seen just once; the ten biggest clones take up more than 4.5%. The clonotype originates from an adult who received the MenACWY meningococcal vaccine as a control. The chain recombines TRBV14 with TRBJ1-1, with D possibly being TRBD1 (6 bases). The starting material was peripheral blood, obtained 28 days after the second dose of the MenACWY control vaccine. CDR3 DNA sequence: TGTGCCAGCAGCCAACACAGGGCGTGGACTGAAGCTTTCTTT. Translated: CASSQHRAWTEAFF.